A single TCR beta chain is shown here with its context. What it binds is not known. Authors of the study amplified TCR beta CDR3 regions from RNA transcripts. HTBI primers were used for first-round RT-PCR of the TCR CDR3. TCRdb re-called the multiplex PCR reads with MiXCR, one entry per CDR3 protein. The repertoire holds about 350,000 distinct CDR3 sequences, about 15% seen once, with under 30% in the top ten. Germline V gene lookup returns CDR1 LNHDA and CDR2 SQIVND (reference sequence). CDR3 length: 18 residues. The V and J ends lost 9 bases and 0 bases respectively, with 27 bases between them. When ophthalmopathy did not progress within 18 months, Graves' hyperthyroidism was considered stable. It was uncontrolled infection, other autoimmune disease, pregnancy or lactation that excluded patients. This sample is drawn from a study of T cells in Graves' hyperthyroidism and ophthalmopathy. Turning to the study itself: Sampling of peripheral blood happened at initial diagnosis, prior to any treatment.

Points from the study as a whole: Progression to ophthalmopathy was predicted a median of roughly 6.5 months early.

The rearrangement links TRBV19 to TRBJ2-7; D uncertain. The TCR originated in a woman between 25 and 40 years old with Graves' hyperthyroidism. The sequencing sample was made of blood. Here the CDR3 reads CASEAVEGIPPSSYEQYF. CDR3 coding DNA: TGTGCCAGCGAGGCCGTTGAAGGTATTCCTCCGAGCTCCTACGAGCAGTACTTC.